This T cell receptor beta chain was sequenced during a study of blood T cell repertoires in COVID-19. About the study: Samples representing acute and convalescent COVID-19 were sourced from the United States, Italy and Spain.

With 4 bases clipped from V and 2 bases from J, the junction kept 3 bases outside the gene matches. CDR1 is LNHDA, CDR2 SQIVND, per germline (reference sequence). This CDR3 has 16 amino acids. Measured with immunoSEQ multiplex PCR; TCRdb has only the in-frame clones, and not every one. The sample comprises about 240,000 clones, approximately 83% of which are singletons, and approximately 9.4% rests with the top ten. Sequencing used peripheral blood. This chain joins TRBV19 and TRBJ2-5, with TRBD2 identical over 14 bases. The receptor was isolated from an elderly woman with acute or convalescent COVID-19. CDR3 protein: CASSTGLAGGQETQYF. The CDR3 DNA follows: TGTGCCAGTAGTACCGGACTAGCGGGGGGACAAGAGACCCAGTACTTC.